What follows are 19 T cell receptor beta chains derived from one specimen sequenced in a study of a mutant IDH1 vaccine in newly diagnosed glioma. The method was immunoSEQ multiplex PCR; TCRdb's version includes in-frame clones alone and lacks a portion of them. Here the sample spans tens of thousands of clones, about 79% being singletons. Time point here: week 5, during vaccination. One vaccine dose held 300 ug of mutant IDH1 20-mer peptide and came with topical imiquimod. These TCRs are of unknown antigen specificity. The source was PBMCs, collected from a glioma patient whose treatment included an IDH1 peptide vaccine. These receptor sequences come from a man aged 30 to 39 with glioma.

The chain employs TRBV30 and TRBJ1-3; D unclear. The V end was cut by 0 bases, the J end by 7 bases, with 7 bases between. This CDR3 contains 12 residues. The germline V gene encodes CDR1 GTSNPN and CDR2 SVGIG (reference sequence). CDR3: CAWSVRGNTIYF. The CDR3 DNA is TGTGCCTGGAGTGTACGTGGGAACACCATATATTTT.

This clone occurred a few times. The CDR3 loop is CASSQAPRGTEAFF. The DNA for the CDR3 is TGTGCCAGCAGCCAAGCGCCCAGGGGCACTGAAGCTTTCTTT. The rearrangement uses TRBV14 and TRBJ1-1, with D possibly being TRBD1 (6 bases). V dropped 1 base and J dropped 4 bases, with 10 bases sitting between them. The CDR3 sequence is 14 residues long. CDR1 is SGHDN, CDR2 FVKESK, per germline.

This clone was counted only a few times. The chain uses TRBV29-1 and TRBJ1-1; TRBD1 matches 8 bases. From germline, CDR1 is SQVTM and CDR2 ANQGSEA. The CDR3 sequence is 10 residues long. J lost 8 bases, V lost 8 bases, and 4 bases had no gene match. For the CDR3, the DNA is TGCAGCACTTGGACAGGGGAAGCTTTCTTT. This encodes CSTWTGEAFF. The complete variable domain, with remaining parts taken from reference TRBV29-1 and TRBJ1-1, reads SAVISQKPSRDICQRGTSLTIQCQVDSQVTMMFWYRQQPGQSLTLIATANQGSEATYESGFVIDKFPISRPNLTFSTLTVSNMSPEDSSIYLCSTWTGEAFFGQGTRLTVV.

The chain employs TRBV27 and TRBJ2-3; D unclear. The CDR3 runs to 17 residues. Trimming pared 4 bases from V and 0 bases from J, leaving 17 bases between. Looked up from germline, CDR1 is MNHEY and CDR2 is SMNVEV (reference sequence). This CDR3 is CASSSGRIFSSTDTQYF. The CDR3 DNA sequence: TGTGCCAGCAGTTCCGGACGGATTTTTTCTAGCACAGATACGCAGTATTTT.

The chain links TRBV5-1 to TRBJ2-3; D is ambiguous. V was pared by 0 bases and J by 2 bases, with 7 bases between. The CDR3 covers 14 residues. Germline V gene data show CDR1 as SGHRS and CDR2 as YFSETQ. CDR3 protein: CASSLVPPTDTQYF. The CDR3 nucleotides read TGCGCCAGCAGCTTGGTTCCTCCCACAGATACGCAGTATTTT.

The chain uses TRBV7-9 and TRBJ1-1; a weak D match, TRBD1 (5 bases). Trimming took off 2 bases at V and 5 bases at J, with 12 bases between the two ends. CDR1 and CDR2 from the germline V gene are SEHNR and FQNEAQ (reference sequence). The CDR3 extends over 14 amino acids. In nucleotides, the CDR3 is TGTGCCAGCAGCTTAAACGCAGGGCATACTGAAGCTTTCTTT. Its protein is CASSLNAGHTEAFF.

V gene TRBV28 combines with J gene TRBJ1-2; 7 bases map to TRBD1. This CDR3 has 14 amino acids. Trimming took 7 bases from V and 3 from J; bases not matched to a gene: 8. The germline V gene has CDR1 MDHEN and CDR2 SYDVKM. The CDR3 DNA reads TGTGCCAGCATGACAGGGAATAATGACTATGGCTACACCTTC. This gives the protein CASMTGNNDYGYTF.

This chain uses TRBV28 with TRBJ2-7; unclear D gene. Between the trimmed V and J ends, which lost 8 bases and 5 bases, there was a span of 7 bases. The CDR3 is 10 residues long. Germline CDR1 is MDHEN and CDR2 is SYDVKM. The DNA for the CDR3 is TGTGCCAGCGGCCGGAACGAGCAGTACTTC. Translating gives CASGRNEQYF.

The rearrangement uses TRBV27 and TRBJ1-4; tentative D call: TRBD1 (5 bases). CDR1 MNHEY and CDR2 SMNVEV come from the germline V gene (reference sequence). The CDR3 is made up of 15 amino acids. Trimming took 7 bases from V and 5 from J, leaving 17 bases between them. This CDR3 is CASKFRGLKNEKLFF. The CDR3 nucleotides are TGTGCCAGCAAATTTCGGGGACTGAAAAATGAAAAACTGTTTTTT.

The chain links TRBV27 to TRBJ1-6; D call uncertain. V was shortened by 4 bases and J by 7 bases, with 8 bases between the two germline ends. The CDR3 spans 13 residues. Germline CDR1 MNHEY, CDR2 SMNVEV (reference sequence). The CDR3 DNA reads as TGTGCCAGCAGTTGGGGAGACAATTCACCCCTCCACTTT. Translation gives CASSWGDNSPLHF.

This clone was seen a single time. Here the CDR3 DNA reads TGTGCCAGCAGCCCCGACAGGGGCTCCCTCCACTTT. Translating gives CASSPDRGSLHF. This sequence joins TRBV5-6 and TRBJ1-6; 8 positions match TRBD1. V shed 4 bases and J 14 bases; nucleotides not matched to a gene: 5. From germline, CDR1 is SGHDT and CDR2 YYEEEE. The CDR3 has 12 residues.

V is TRBV6-5 and J is TRBJ2-1; possibly TRBD2 for D (5 bases). Germline loops: CDR1 MNHEY, CDR2 SVGAGI. The CDR3 length is 15 residues. Trimming removed 8 bases at V and 3 bases at J, with 17 bases between. The CDR3, as DNA: TGTGCCAGCCTGCCTGGGCGGGTTAACTACAATGAGCAGTTCTTC. It specifies CASLPGRVNYNEQFF.

The rearrangement joins TRBV5-1 to TRBJ1-1; 7 bases fit TRBD1. There are 14 residues in the CDR3. Germline V gene sequence: CDR1 SGHRS, CDR2 YFSETQ. With 1 base clipped from V and 3 bases from J, the junction kept 3 bases outside the gene matches. CDR3 bases: TGCGCCAGCAGCTTGAGCAGGGGGGACACTGAAGCTTTCTTT. Translation: CASSLSRGDTEAFF.

V usage is TRBV28 and J usage is TRBJ1-2; TRBD1 matches 9 bases. CDR1 and CDR2 from the germline V gene are MDHEN and SYDVKM. After removal of 5 bases from V and 6 bases from J, the junction contained 10 bases not matched to a gene. The CDR3 loop spans 15 amino acids. CDR3 region: CASSRTGQGGHGYTF. The CDR3 coding sequence is TGTGCCAGCAGTCGCACGGGACAGGGAGGCCATGGCTACACCTTC.

This chain links TRBV6-1 with TRBJ2-7; TRBD1 aligns across 10 bases. CDR1 is MNHNS, CDR2 SASEGT, per germline. Trimming took 1 base from V and 2 from J; bases not matched to a gene: 2. This CDR3 is built from 15 residues. Written as DNA, the CDR3 is TGTGCCAGCAGTGAAGTCGGACAGGGGGCCTACGAGCAGTACTTC. It yields the protein CASSEVGQGAYEQYF.

This clone was seen more than once but under ten times. J is TRBJ1-4 and V is TRBV6-5; D unresolved. The CDR3 length is 14 residues. Per the germline V gene, CDR1 is MNHEY and CDR2 is SVGAGI. V lost 2 bases and J 0 bases, leaving 4 bases between the germline ends. The CDR3 DNA follows: TGTGCCAGCAGTTACGGTTCAACTAATGAAAAACTGTTTTTT. It specifies CASSYGSTNEKLFF.

This clone appeared once. The chain joins TRBV10-3 to TRBJ2-3; D may be TRBD2 (5 bases). Trimming took off 0 bases at V and 5 bases at J, with 9 bases between the two ends. The CDR3 totals 14 residues. Per the germline V gene, CDR1 is ENHRY and CDR2 is SYGVKD. CDR3 nucleotides: TGTGCCATCAGTGAGTCGCCTAGCCTAGATACGCAGTATTTT. Protein sequence: CAISESPSLDTQYF.

The genes are TRBV19 and TRBJ1-5; D not resolved. Germline lookup yields CDR1 LNHDA and CDR2 SQIVND (reference sequence). The CDR3 is 13 residues long. V lost 1 base, J lost 7 bases, and 8 bases lay in between. CDR3 sequence reads: CASSIGGRQPQHF. The DNA for the CDR3 is TGTGCCAGTAGTATAGGGGGTCGACAGCCCCAGCATTTT.

The genes are TRBV4-1 and TRBJ1-3; D gene uncertain. Germline CDR1 MGHRA, CDR2 YSYEKL. The CDR3 loop spans 15 amino acids. V was trimmed by 3 bases and J by 4 bases, leaving 13 bases between them. The chain's CDR3 is CASSQPRPPGNTIYF. The CDR3 DNA follows: TGCGCCAGCAGCCAGCCACGTCCGCCAGGAAACACCATATATTTT.